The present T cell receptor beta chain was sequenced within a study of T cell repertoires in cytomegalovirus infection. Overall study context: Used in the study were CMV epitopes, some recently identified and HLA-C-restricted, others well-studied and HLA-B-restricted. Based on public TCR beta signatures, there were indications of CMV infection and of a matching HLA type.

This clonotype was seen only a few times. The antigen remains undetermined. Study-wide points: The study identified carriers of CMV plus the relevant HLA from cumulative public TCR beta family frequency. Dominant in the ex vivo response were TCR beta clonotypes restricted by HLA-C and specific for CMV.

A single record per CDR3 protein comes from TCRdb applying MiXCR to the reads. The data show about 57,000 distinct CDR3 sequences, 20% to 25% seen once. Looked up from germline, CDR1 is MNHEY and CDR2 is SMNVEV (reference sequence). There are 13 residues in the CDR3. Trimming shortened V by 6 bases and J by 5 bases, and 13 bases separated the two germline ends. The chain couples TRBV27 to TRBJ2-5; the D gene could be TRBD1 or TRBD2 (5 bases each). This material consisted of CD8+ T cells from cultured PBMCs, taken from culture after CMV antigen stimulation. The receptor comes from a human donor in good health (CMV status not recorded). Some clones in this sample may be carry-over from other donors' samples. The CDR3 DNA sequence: TGTGCCAGCAGGCTGAGGGGCCGGGAGACCCAGTACTTC. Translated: CASRLRGRETQYF.